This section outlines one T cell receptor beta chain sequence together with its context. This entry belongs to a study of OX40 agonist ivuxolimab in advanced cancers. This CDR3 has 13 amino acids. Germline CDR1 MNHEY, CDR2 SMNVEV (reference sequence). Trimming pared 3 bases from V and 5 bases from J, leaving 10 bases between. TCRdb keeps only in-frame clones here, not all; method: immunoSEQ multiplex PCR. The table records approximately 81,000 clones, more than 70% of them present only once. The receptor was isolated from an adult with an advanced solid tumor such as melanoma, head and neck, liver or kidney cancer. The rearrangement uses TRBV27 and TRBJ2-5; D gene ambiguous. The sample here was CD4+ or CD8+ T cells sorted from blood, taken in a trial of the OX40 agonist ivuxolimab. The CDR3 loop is CASSFRLFETQYF. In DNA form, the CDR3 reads TGTGCCAGCAGTTTTAGACTGTTCGAGACCCAGTACTTC.